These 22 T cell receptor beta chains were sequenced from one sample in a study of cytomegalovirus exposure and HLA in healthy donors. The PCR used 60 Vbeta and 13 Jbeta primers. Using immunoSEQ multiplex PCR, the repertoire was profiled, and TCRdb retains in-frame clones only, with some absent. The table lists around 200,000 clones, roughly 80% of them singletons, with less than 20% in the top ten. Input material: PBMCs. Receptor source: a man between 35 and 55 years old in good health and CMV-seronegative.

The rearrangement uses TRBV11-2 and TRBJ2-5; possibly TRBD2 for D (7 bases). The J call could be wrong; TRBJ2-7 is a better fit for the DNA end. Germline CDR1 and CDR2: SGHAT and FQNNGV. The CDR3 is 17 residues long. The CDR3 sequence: CASSLGWGGAPRYEQYF. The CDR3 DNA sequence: TGTGCCAGCAGCTTAGGCTGGGGGGGGGCACCTCGCTACGAGCAGTACTTC.

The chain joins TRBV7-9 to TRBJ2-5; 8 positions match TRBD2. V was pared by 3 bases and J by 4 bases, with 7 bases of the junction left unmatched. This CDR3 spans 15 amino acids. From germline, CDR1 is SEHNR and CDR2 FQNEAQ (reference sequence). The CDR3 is CASSFTAAGGETQYF. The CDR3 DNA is TGTGCCAGCAGCTTTACAGCGGCGGGAGGAGAGACCCAGTACTTC.

CDR3 sequence (DNA): TGTGCCAGCAGCCCACGGACAGGGGGCGTCTACAATGAGCAGTTCTTC. Its translation: CASSPRTGGVYNEQFF. The chain carries TRBV7-6 and TRBJ2-1; 11 positions match TRBD1. The CDR3 is 16 residues long. CDR1 and CDR2 (germline): SGHVS, FNYEAQ. The V gene end was trimmed by 5 bases and the J gene end by 3 bases; junction bases not matched to a gene: 6. The entire variable domain, with the rest obtained from reference TRBV7-6 and TRBJ2-1, is as follows: GAGVSQSPRYKVTKRGQDVALRCDPISGHVSLYWYRQALGQGPEFLTYFNYEAQQDKSGLPNDRFSAERPEGSISTLTIQRTEQRDSAMYRCASSPRTGGVYNEQFFGPGTRLTVL.

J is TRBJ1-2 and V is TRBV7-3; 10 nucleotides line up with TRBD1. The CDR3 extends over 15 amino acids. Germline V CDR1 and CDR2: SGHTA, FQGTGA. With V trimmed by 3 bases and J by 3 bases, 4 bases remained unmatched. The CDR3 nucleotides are TGTGCCAGCAGCTTTTCCGGGACAGGGGACTATGGCTACACCTTC. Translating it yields CASSFSGTGDYGYTF.

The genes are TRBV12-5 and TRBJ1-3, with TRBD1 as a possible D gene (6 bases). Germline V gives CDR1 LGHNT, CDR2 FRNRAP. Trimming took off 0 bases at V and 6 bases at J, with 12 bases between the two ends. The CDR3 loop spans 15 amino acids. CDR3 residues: CASGLVRRQENTIYF. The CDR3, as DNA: TGTGCTAGTGGTTTGGTACGAAGACAGGAAAACACCATATATTTT.

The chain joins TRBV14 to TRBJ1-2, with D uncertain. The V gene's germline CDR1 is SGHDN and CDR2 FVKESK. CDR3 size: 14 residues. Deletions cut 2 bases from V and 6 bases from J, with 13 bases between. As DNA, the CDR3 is TGTGCCAGCAGCCAATTCCAGCTAACTAATGGCTACACCTTC. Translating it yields CASSQFQLTNGYTF.

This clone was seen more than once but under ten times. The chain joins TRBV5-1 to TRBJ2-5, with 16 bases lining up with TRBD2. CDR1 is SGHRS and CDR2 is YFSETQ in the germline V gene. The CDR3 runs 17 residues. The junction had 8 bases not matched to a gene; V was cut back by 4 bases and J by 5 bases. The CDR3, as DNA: TGCGCCAGCAGCCCTCCGGGACTAGCGGGAGGGCCGGAGACCCAGTACTTC. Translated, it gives CASSPPGLAGGPETQYF.

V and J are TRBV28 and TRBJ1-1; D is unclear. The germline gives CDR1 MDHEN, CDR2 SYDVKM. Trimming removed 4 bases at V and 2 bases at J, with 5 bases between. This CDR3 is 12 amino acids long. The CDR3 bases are TGTGCCAGCAGTTACAGTAACACTGAAGCTTTCTTT. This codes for CASSYSNTEAFF. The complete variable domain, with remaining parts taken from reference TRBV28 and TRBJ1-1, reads DVKVTQSSRYLVKRTGEKVFLECVQDMDHENMFWYRQDPGLGLRLIYFSYDVKMKEKGDIPEGYSVSREKKERFSLILESASTNQTSMYLCASSYSNTEAFFGQGTRLTVV.

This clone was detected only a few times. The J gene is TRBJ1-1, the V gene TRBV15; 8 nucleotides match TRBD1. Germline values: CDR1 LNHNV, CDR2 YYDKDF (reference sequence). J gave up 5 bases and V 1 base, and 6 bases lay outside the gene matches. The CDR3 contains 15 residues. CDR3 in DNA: TGTGCCACCAGCAGAGGTTTGACAGGGGAAACTGAAGCTTTCTTT. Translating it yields CATSRGLTGETEAFF.

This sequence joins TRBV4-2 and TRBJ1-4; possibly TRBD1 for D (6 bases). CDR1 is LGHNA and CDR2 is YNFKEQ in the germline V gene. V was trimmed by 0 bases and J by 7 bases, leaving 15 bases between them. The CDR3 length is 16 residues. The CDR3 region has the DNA TGTGCCAGCAGCCAAGATCTTGCAGGGGCGGGTGAAAAACTGTTTTTT. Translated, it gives CASSQDLAGAGEKLFF.

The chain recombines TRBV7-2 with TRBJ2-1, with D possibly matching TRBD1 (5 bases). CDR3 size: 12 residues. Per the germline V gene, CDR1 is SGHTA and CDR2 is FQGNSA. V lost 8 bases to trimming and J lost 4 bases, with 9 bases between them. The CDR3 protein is CASQDTYNEQFF. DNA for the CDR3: TGTGCCAGCCAGGACACTTACAATGAGCAGTTCTTC.

The CDR3 is CASSSAGRGTDTQYF. The CDR3 DNA is TGCGCCAGCAGCTCCGCGGGTAGAGGCACAGATACGCAGTATTTT. The chain is built from TRBV5-1 and TRBJ2-3; D possibly corresponds to TRBD2 (5 bases). V was clipped by 3 bases and J by 1 base, with 12 bases between them. Looked up from germline, CDR1 is SGHRS and CDR2 is YFSETQ. The CDR3 has 15 amino acids.

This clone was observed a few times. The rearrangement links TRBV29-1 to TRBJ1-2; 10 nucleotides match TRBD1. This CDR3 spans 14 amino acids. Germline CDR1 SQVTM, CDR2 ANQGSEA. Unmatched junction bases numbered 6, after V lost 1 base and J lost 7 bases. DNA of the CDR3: TGCAGCGTTGAAGTCGACAGGGGGCACAGTGGCTACACCTTC. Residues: CSVEVDRGHSGYTF.

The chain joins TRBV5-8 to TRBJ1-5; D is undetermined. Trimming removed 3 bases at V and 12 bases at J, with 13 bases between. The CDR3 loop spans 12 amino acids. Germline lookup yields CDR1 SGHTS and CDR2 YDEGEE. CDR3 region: CASSSIDSNQHF. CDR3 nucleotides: TGTGCCAGCAGCTCCATAGATAGCAACCAGCATTTT. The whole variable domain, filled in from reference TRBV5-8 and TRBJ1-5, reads EAGVTQSPTHLIKTRGQQATLRCSPISGHTSVYWYQQALGLGLQFLLWYDEGEERNRGNFPPRFSGRQFPNYSSELNVNALELEDSALYLCASSSIDSNQHFGDGTRLSIL.

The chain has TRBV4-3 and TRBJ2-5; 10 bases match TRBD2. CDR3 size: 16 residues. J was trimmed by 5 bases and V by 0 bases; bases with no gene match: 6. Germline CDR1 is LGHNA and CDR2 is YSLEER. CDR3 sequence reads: CASSQDGAGGPETQYF. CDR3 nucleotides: TGCGCCAGCAGCCAAGATGGAGCGGGGGGGCCGGAGACCCAGTACTTC.

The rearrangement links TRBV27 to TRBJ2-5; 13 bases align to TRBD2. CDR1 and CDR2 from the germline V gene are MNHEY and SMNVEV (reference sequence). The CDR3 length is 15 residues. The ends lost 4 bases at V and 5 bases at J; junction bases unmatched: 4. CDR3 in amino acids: CASSSGTSGTETQYF. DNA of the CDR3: TGTGCCAGCAGTTCGGGGACTAGCGGGACCGAGACCCAGTACTTC.

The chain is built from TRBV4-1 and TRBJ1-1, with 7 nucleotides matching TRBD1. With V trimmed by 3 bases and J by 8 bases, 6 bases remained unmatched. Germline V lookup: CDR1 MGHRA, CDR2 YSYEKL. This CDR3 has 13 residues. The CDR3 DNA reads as TGCGCCAGCAGCCACGGCGGGACAGCAGAAGCTTTCTTT. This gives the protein CASSHGGTAEAFF.

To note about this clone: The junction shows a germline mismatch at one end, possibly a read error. The CDR3 loop is CSSSPGAADKLFF. CDR3 nucleotides: TGTTCCAGCAGCCCAGGGGCGGCTGACAAACTGTTTTTT. This chain joins TRBV7-9 and TRBJ1-4, with a tentative D call TRBD1 (6 bases). The CDR3 spans 13 residues. Germline V gives CDR1 SEHNR, CDR2 FQNEAQ (reference sequence).

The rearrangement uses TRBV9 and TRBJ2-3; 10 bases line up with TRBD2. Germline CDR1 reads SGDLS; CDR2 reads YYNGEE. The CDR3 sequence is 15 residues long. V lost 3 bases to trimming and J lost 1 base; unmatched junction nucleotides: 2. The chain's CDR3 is CASSGTSGRTDTQYF. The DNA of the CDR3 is TGTGCCAGCAGCGGGACTAGCGGCCGCACAGATACGCAGTATTTT.

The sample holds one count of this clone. The CDR3 DNA reads TGTGCCAGCATCCAGGACGGGGGGAATCAGCCCCAGCATTTT. It codes for CASIQDGGNQPQHF. V and J are TRBV6-1 and TRBJ1-5, with D possibly matching TRBD1 (5 bases). With 7 bases removed from V and 4 bases from J, the gap between germline ends came to 14 bases. This CDR3 contains 14 residues. Germline loops: CDR1 MNHNS, CDR2 SASEGT.

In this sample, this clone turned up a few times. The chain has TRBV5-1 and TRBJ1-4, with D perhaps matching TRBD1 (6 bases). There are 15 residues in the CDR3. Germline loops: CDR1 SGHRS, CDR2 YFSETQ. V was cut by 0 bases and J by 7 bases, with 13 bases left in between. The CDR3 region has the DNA TGCGCCAGCAGCTTGGCGACAGGACTAGGTGAAAAACTGTTTTTT. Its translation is CASSLATGLGEKLFF.

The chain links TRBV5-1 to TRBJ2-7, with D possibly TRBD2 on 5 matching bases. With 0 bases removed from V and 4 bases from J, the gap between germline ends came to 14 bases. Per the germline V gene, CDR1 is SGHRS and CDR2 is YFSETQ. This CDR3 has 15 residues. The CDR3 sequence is CASSLGRKRTYEQYF. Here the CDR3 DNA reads TGCGCCAGCAGCTTGGGACGGAAAAGGACTTACGAGCAGTACTTC.